This is a list of T cell receptor beta chains from one sample in a study of T cell repertoires in cytomegalovirus infection. No antigen has been assigned to these receptors. TCRdb called the reads again in MiXCR, with one record for every CDR3 protein. The sample lists about 770,000 distinct CDR3 sequences, under 35% seen once, with around 13% in the top ten. This material consisted of cultured CD8+ T cells from PBMCs, taken from culture after CMV antigen stimulation. The receptors stem from a human donor in good health (CMV status not recorded). Some clones in this sample may be carry-over from other donors' samples. Each CDR3 is given with its conserved first and last residue. Each record gives: clone size, J gene, V gene, D gene, CDR3 DNA, CDR3 protein. The D gene is left open where the match is weak. The size field is filled for only some rows; it gives once, few, many or a size class.

NA | TRBJ2-1 | TRBV6-1 | NA | TGTGCCAGCAATGAACCGGGACATATCTCCTACAATGAGCAGTTCTTC | CASNEPGHISYNEQFF
many | TRBJ2-5 | TRBV7-9 | TRBD2 | TGTGCCAGCAGCTTCCTAGCGGGGCAAGAGACCCAGTACTTC | CASSFLAGQETQYF
NA | TRBJ1-1 | TRBV7-6 | NA | TGTGCCAGCAGCTTTGGGATGCTTAGCAACACTGAAGCTTTCTTT | CASSFGMLSNTEAFF
few | TRBJ1-1 | TRBV11-3 | NA | TGTGCCAGCAGCTTCTCGAGATTCACTGAAGCTTTCTTT | CASSFSRFTEAFF
many | TRBJ2-7 | TRBV7-6 | NA | TGTGCCAGCAGCCCCCATTGGACTATGACCTACGAGCAGTACTTC | CASSPHWTMTYEQYF
NA | TRBJ1-1 | TRBV2 | TRBD1 | TGTGCCAGCAGAGGGGAACAGGGGGGGGGGAACACTGAAGCTTTCTTT | CASRGEQGGGNTEAFF
many | TRBJ2-5 | TRBV7-2 | TRBD2 | TGTGCCAGCAGCCTTTTAGCGGGAGGTCTAGAGACCCAGTACTTC | CASSLLAGGLETQYF
NA | TRBJ1-2 | TRBV6-5 | TRBD1 | TGTGCCAGCATCGGGACAGAAGCTAACTATGGCTACACCTTC | CASIGTEANYGYTF
NA | TRBJ1-3 | TRBV6-1 | NA | TGTGCCCTCGGACGGATCTCTGGAAACACCATATATTTT | CALGRISGNTIYF
few | TRBJ2-4 | TRBV7-9 | NA | TGTGCCAGCAGCCCCCTGGAAGGAATAGCCAAAAACATTCAGTACTTC | CASSPLEGIAKNIQYF
NA | TRBJ1-2 | TRBV7-6 | TRBD1 | TGTGCTAGCAGCCTAGAGACTGACAGGGGTGATGGCTACACCTTC | CASSLETDRGDGYTF
NA | TRBJ1-1 | TRBV4-1 | NA | TGCGCCAGCAGCCAAGAGGGAGGTATTTCTGAAGCTTTCTTT | CASSQEGGISEAFF
NA | TRBJ1-6 | TRBV7-6 | NA | TGTGCCAGCAGCTCAAGCGCGTATAATTCACCCCTCCACTTT | CASSSSAYNSPLHF
NA | TRBJ2-3 | TRBV11-3 | TRBD2 | TGTGTCAGCAGCAAGAGCGGGGGGTACACAGATACGCAGTATTTT | CVSSKSGGYTDTQYF
many | TRBJ2-2 | TRBV12-3/TRBV12-4 | NA | TGTGCCAGCAGTTTTTTCGCCCGGGACTCTGAATGGGAGCTGTTTTTT | CASSFFARDSEWELFF
few | TRBJ1-5 | TRBV12-5 | NA | TGTGCTAGTGGTTTGGACCTTTCCGGGACAACAAATCAGCCCCAGCATTTT | CASGLDLSGTTNQPQHF
NA | TRBJ1-2 | TRBV6-8 | NA | TGTGCCAGGAGACGACAGTTAAACTATGGCTACACCTTC | CARRRQLNYGYTF
NA | TRBJ1-1 | TRBV20-1 | NA | TGCAGTGCTAGGGGCAATTCCAACACTGAAGCTTTCTTT | CSARGNSNTEAFF
NA | TRBJ2-1 | TRBV7-9 | TRBD2 | TGTGCCAGCAGCAGCAAAGCGGGAAATTCCTACAATGAGCAGTTCTTC | CASSSKAGNSYNEQFF
NA | TRBJ2-2 | TRBV2 | TRBD1 | TGTGCCAGCAGGGGACAGACCCACACCGGGGAGCTGTTTTTT | CASRGQTHTGELFF
NA | TRBJ2-3 | TRBV7-3 | TRBD1 | TGTGCCAGCAGCCAGACAGGGGGCGCGGCAGATACGCAGTATTTT | CASSQTGGAADTQYF
many | TRBJ2-1 | TRBV12-3/TRBV12-4 | NA | TGTGCCAGCAGGGAGGGGCGGAATGAGCAGTTCTTC | CASREGRNEQFF
few | TRBJ1-2 | TRBV2 | NA | TGTGCCAGCAGTGACGAGGGAGGGGCCCCTTATGGCTACACCTTC | CASSDEGGAPYGYTF
NA | TRBJ2-5 | TRBV7-9 | TRBD2 | TGTGCCAGCAGCTCGGATGCTAGACTAGCGGGGACACAAGAGACCCAGTACTTC | CASSSDARLAGTQETQYF
NA | TRBJ2-1 | TRBV2 | NA | TGTGCCAGTGCCGGGGGCTACAATGAGCAGTTCTTC | CASAGGYNEQFF
NA | TRBJ1-4 | TRBV6-2/TRBV6-3 | NA | TGTGCCAGCAGTTACGAGACTACGTGGGATGAAAAACTGTTTTTT | CASSYETTWDEKLFF
few | TRBJ1-2 | TRBV4-2 | NA | TGTGCCAGCAACGGCGTGGATGGCTACACCTTC | CASNGVDGYTF
NA | TRBJ2-1 | TRBV27 | NA | TGTGCCAGCAGTTTAAAATCGGCCTCATACAATGAGCAGTTCTTC | CASSLKSASYNEQFF
NA | TRBJ2-1 | TRBV18 | TRBD2 | TGTGCCAGCTCACCAGGGACTAGCGGGGGGCCGGGAGATGAGCAGTTCTTC | CASSPGTSGGPGDEQFF